Reported below is one T cell receptor (beta chain). Its specific antigen is unknown. Per-base quality was not reported, and no clone a single base away is much larger than it. The sample originates from a study of T cell repertoires in cytomegalovirus infection (dated by TCRdb to about 2019). About the full investigation: Donor HLA type was relevant to the analysis, as public TCR beta signatures indicated carriage of CMV infection together with the matching HLA type.

Sequenced using an Illumina HiSeq 1500. TCRdb's own reprocessing of the public reads used fastp at Q25 and MiXCR and kept productive beta chains. Under each unique CDR3 protein, matching rows form one entry showing the most common genes and DNA. In this sample the table shows approximately 150,000 distinct CDR3 sequences, 17% of which occur a single time. The ten largest clones add up to roughly 20% of the sample. Study-level results and caveats: Cumulative frequency of public TCR beta family members discriminated carriers of CMV infection plus the relevant HLA type in this cohort and an independent approximately 360-donor cohort. The ex vivo response was dominated by HLA-C-restricted CMV-specific TCR beta clonotypes, and the single most frequent clonotype in two of eight donors was supplied by these HLA-C-restricted clonotypes.

The clonotype comes from a human donor in good health (CMV status not recorded). Some clones in this sample may be carry-over from other donors' samples. The sequenced sample was CD8+ T cells from PBMCs.

The encoded CDR3 is CASSYSAPAEQYF. In nucleotide form, the sequence is TGTGCCAGCAGTTATTCGGCTCCTGCCGAGCAGTACTTC. Recombination linked TRBV5-4 to TRBJ2-7, with the D gene uncertain. V is pared back by 5 bases and J by 6 bases, with 15 bases lying between the germline termini. Taken from cysteine to phenylalanine, the CDR3 has 13 residues. Only the CDR3 DNA stays, 39 bases, in frame from base 1. The germline V gene encodes CDR1 SGHNT and CDR2 YYREEE (reference sequence).